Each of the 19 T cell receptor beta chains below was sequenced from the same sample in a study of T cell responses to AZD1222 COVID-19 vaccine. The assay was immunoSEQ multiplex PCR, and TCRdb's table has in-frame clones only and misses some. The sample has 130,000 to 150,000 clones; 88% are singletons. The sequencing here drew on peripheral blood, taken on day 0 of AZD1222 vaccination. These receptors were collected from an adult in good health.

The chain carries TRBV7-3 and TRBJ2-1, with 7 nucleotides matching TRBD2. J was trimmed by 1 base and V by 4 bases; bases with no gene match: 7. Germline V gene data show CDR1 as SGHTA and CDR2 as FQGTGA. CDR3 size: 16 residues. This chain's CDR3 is CASSSFGGSSYNEQFF. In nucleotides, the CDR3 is TGTGCCAGCAGCTCCTTCGGGGGGTCATCCTACAATGAGCAGTTCTTC.

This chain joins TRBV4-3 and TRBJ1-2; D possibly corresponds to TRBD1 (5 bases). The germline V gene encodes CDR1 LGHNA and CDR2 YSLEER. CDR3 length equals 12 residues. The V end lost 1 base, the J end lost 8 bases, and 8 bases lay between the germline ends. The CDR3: CASSQAGIGYTF. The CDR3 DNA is TGCGCCAGCAGCCAAGCAGGGATAGGCTACACCTTC.

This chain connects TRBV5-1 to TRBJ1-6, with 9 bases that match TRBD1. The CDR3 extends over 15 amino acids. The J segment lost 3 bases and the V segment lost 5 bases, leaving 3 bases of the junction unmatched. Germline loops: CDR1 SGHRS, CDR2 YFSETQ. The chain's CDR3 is CASRSGQGYNSPLHF. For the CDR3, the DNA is TGCGCCAGCAGGTCGGGACAGGGCTATAATTCACCCCTCCACTTT.

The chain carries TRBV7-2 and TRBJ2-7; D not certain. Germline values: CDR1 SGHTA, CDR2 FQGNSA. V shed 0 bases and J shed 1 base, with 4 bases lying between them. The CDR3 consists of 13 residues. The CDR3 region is CASSLAGSYEQYF. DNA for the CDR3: TGTGCCAGCAGCTTAGCGGGATCCTACGAGCAGTACTTC. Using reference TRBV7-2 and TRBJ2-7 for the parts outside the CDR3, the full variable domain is GAGVSQSPSNKVTEKGKDVELRCDPISGHTALYWYRQSLGQGLEFLIYFQGNSAPDKSGLPSDRFSAERTGGSVSTLTIQRTQQEDSAVYLCASSLAGSYEQYFGPGTRLTVT.

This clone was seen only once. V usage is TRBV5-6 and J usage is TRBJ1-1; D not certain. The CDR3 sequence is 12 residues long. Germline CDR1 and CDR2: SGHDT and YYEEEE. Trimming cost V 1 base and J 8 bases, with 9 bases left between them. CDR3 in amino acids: CASSLRRSEAFF. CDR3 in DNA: TGTGCCAGCAGCTTGAGGCGCAGCGAAGCTTTCTTT. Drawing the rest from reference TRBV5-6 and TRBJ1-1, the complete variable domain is DAGVTQSPTHLIKTRGQQVTLRCSPKSGHDTVSWYQQALGQGPQFIFQYYEEEERQRGNFPDRFSGHQFPNYSSELNVNALLLGDSALYLCASSLRRSEAFFGQGTRLTVV.

CDR3 protein: CASTQDFYEQYF. The CDR3 DNA sequence: TGTGCCAGCACCCAGGACTTCTACGAGCAGTACTTC. V and J are TRBV28 and TRBJ2-7; TRBD2 might be the D (5 bases). Trimming removed 7 bases from V and 3 bases from J, with 10 bases in between. The length of the CDR3 is 12 residues. Germline loops: CDR1 MDHEN, CDR2 SYDVKM.

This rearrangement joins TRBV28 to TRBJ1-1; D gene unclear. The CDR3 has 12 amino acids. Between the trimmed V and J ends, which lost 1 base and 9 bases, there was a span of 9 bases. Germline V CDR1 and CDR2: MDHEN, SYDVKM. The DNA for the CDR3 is TGTGCCAGCAGTTTATTAGCTATGCAAGCTTTCTTT. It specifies CASSLLAMQAFF.

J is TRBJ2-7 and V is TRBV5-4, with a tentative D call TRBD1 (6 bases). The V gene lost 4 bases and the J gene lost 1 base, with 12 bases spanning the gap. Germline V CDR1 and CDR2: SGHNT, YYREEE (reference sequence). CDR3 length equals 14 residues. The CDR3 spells CASSNVGQSYEQYF. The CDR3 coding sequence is TGTGCCAGCAGCAACGTTGGACAGTCCTACGAGCAGTACTTC.

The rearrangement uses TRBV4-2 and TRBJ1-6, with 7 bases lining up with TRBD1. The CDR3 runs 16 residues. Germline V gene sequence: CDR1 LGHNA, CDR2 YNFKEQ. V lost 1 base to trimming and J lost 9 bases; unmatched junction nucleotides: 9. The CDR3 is CASSQAGTEGTSPLHF. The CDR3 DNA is TGTGCCAGCAGCCAAGCCGGGACAGAAGGAACTTCACCCCTCCACTTT.

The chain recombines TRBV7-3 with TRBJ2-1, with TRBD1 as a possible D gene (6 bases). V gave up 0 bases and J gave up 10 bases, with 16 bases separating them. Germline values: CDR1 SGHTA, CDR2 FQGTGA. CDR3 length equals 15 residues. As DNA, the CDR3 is TGTGCCAGCAGCTTAACCCTGAACAGGGCTGGAGAGCAGTTCTTC. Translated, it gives CASSLTLNRAGEQFF.

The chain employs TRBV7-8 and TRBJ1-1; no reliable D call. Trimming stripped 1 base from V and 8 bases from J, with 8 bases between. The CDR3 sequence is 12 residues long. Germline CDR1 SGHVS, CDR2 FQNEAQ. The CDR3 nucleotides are TGTGCCAGCAGCTTAGGGAACGGGGAAGCTTTCTTT. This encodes CASSLGNGEAFF.

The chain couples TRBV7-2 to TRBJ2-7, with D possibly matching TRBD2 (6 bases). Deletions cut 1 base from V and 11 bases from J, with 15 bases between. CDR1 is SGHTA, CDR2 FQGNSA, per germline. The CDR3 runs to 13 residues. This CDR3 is CASSLVGLQEKYF. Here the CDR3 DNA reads TGTGCCAGCAGCTTAGTGGGACTCCAAGAGAAGTACTTC.

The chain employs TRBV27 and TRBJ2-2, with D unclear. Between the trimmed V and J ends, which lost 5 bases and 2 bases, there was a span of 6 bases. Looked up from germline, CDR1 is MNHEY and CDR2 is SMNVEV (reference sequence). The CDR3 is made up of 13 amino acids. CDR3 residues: CASSLDNTGELFF. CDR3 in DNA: TGTGCCAGCAGTCTAGATAACACCGGGGAGCTGTTTTTT.

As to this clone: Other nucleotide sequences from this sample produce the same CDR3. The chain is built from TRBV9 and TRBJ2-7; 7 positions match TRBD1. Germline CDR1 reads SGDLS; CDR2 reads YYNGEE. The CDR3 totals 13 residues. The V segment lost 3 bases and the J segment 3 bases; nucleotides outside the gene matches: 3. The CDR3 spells CASSARDSYEQYF. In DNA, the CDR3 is TGTGCCAGCAGCGCCCGGGACAGCTACGAGCAGTACTTC.

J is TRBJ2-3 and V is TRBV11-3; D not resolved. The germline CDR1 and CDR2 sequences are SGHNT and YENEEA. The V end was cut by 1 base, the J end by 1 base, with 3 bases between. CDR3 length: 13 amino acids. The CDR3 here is CASSLGGTDTQYF. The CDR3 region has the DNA TGTGCCAGCAGCTTAGGAGGCACAGATACGCAGTATTTT.

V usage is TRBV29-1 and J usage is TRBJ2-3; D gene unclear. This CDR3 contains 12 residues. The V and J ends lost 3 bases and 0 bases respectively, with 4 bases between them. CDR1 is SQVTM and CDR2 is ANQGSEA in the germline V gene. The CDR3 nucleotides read TGCAGCGTTGAGGGCAGCACAGATACGCAGTATTTT. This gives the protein CSVEGSTDTQYF.

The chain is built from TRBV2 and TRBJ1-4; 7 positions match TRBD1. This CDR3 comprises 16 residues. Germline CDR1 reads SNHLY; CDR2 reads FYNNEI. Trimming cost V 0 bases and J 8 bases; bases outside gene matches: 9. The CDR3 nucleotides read TGTGCCAGCAGTGAAGCCCTGACAGGGCGAAGAGAAAAACTGTTTTTT. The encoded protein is CASSEALTGRREKLFF.

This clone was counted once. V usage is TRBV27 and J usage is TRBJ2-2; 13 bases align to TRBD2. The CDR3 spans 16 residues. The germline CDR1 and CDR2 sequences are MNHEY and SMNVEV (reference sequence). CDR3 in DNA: TGTGTGACAACTAGGACTAGCGGGAGGAACACCGGGGAGCTGTTTTTT. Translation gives CVTTRTSGRNTGELFF.

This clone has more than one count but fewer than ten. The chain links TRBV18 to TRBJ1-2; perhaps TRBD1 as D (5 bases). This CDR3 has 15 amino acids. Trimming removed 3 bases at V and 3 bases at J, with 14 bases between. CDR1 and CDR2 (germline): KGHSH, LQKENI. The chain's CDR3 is CASSPRSGADYGYTF. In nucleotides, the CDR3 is TGTGCCAGCTCACCTCGGTCCGGGGCGGACTATGGCTACACCTTC. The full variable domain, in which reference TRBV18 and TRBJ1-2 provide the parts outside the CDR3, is NAGVMQNPRHLVRRRGQEARLRCSPMKGHSHVYWYRQLPEEGLKFMVYLQKENIIDESGMPKERFSAEFPKEGPSILRIQQVVRGDSAAYFCASSPRSGADYGYTFGSGTRLTVV.